These T cell receptor beta chains were read from a single sample in a study of blood T cell repertoires in COVID-19. Method: immunoSEQ multiplex PCR; TCRdb's copy keeps in-frame clones and lacks some. The data show hundreds of thousands of clones, with 75% to 90% seen just once and 0.95% to 1.2% held by the top ten. The sequenced sample was PBMCs or T cells enriched from blood (not recorded which). The receptors shown here come from a man aged 25-45 years who had recovered from COVID-19. CDR3s include the opening cysteine and the closing phenylalanine or tryptophan. The D gene is left open where the match is weak. Not every row has a clone size; where given, it reads once, few, many or a size class.

>.|TRBV24-1|TRBD1|TRBJ2-1
CATSDLPDRGPTDEQFF
TGTGCCACCAGTGATTTACCGGACAGGGGGCCGACGGATGAGCAGTTCTTC
>.|TRBV6-5|.|TRBJ1-5
CASRRQNQPQHF
TGTGCCAGCAGGCGGCAGAATCAGCCCCAGCATTTT
>.|TRBV6-5|.|TRBJ1-6
CASGRTNSPLHF
TGTGCCAGCGGCCGAACCAATTCACCCCTCCACTTT
>few|TRBV11-2|.|TRBJ1-1
CASSSGGTEAFF
TGTGCCAGCAGCTCGGGGGGCACTGAAGCTTTCTTT
>.|TRBV7-2|.|TRBJ2-1
CASSLRGYNEQFF
TGTGCCAGCAGCTTACGAGGATACAATGAGCAGTTCTTC
>.|TRBV3-1/TRBV3-2|.|TRBJ2-1
CASSQHSGLASNEQFF
TGTGCCAGCAGCCAGCACAGTGGGCTAGCCTCAAATGAGCAGTTCTTC
>.|TRBV13|.|TRBJ1-2
CASSPRSGGPNYGYTF
TGTGCCAGCAGCCCGAGGAGCGGAGGGCCTAACTATGGCTACACCTTC
>.|TRBV6-5|.|TRBJ1-4
CASRLEEKLFF
TGTGCCAGCAGACTAGAAGAAAAACTGTTTTTT
>.|TRBV24-1|TRBD1|TRBJ1-1
CATSPGGAPFVEAFF
TGTGCCACCAGTCCAGGGGGCGCTCCCTTTGTTGAAGCTTTCTTT
>.|TRBV5-1|TRBD1|TRBJ2-7
CASTEGTGTYEQYF
TGCGCCAGCACTGAGGGGACAGGGACCTACGAGCAGTACTTC
>.|TRBV19|.|TRBJ2-3
CASRKDRSTDTQYF
TGTGCCAGTAGAAAGGACAGATCCACAGATACGCAGTATTTT
>.|TRBV5-1|.|TRBJ2-1
CASSPYLAGEQFF
TGCGCCAGCAGCCCTTATCTGGCGGGGGAGCAGTTCTTC
>.|TRBV28|.|TRBJ2-7
CASKGTYEQYF
TGTGCCAGCAAGGGGACCTACGAGCAGTACTTC
>.|TRBV4-1|.|TRBJ2-7
CASSQGLDTSLYEQYF
TGCGCCAGCAGCCAAGGTTTAGACACGTCACTCTACGAGCAGTACTTC
>few|TRBV11-2|TRBD1|TRBJ1-6
CASSPLTGGSPLHF
TGTGCCAGCAGCCCGTTGACAGGGGGTTCACCCCTCCACTTT
>.|TRBV9|TRBD2|TRBJ2-1
CASSGRTSGRRNEQFF
TGTGCCAGCAGCGGCCGGACTAGCGGGAGGCGGAATGAGCAGTTCTTC
>.|TRBV30|TRBD2|TRBJ2-3
CAWIMGTSGTDTQYF
TGTGCCTGGATTATGGGGACTAGCGGCACAGATACGCAGTATTTT
>.|TRBV4-1|TRBD1|TRBJ2-1
CASSQDRGWNEQFF
TGCGCCAGCAGCCAAGACAGGGGGTGGAATGAGCAGTTCTTC
>.|TRBV27|TRBD1|TRBJ2-7
CASRLRDRGLQKQYF
TGTGCCAGCAGACTCCGGGACAGGGGGCTTCAGAAGCAGTACTTC
>once|TRBV27|.|TRBJ2-5
CASRAEGRSFQETQYF
TGTGCCAGCAGGGCGGAGGGAAGGTCCTTCCAAGAGACCCAGTACTTC
>few|TRBV27|.|TRBJ1-1
CASSPITPAVGRDTEAFF
TGTGCCAGCAGTCCCATAACTCCCGCGGTCGGTCGGGACACTGAAGCTTTCTTT
>.|TRBV27|.|TRBJ2-7
CASSLWGGPYEQYF
TGTGCCAGCAGTTTGTGGGGCGGCCCCTACGAGCAGTACTTC
>.|TRBV13|TRBD2|TRBJ2-2
CASSLGSRLAGEGTGELFF
TGTGCCAGCAGCTTGGGCTCGCGACTAGCGGGAGAGGGCACCGGGGAGCTGTTTTTT
>.|TRBV7-9|TRBD2|TRBJ2-7
CASSLQLAGGYEQYF
TGTGCCAGCAGCTTGCAGCTAGCGGGAGGCTACGAGCAGTACTTC
>.|TRBV5-1|.|TRBJ2-7
CASSRGTPSSYEQYF
TGCGCCAGCAGCAGAGGGACACCGAGCTCCTACGAGCAGTACTTC
>few|TRBV5-1|TRBD2|TRBJ2-2
CASSLAGGRGGELFF
TGCGCCAGCAGCTTGGCTGGCGGGAGAGGCGGGGAGCTGTTTTTT
>.|TRBV5-1|TRBD2|TRBJ2-7
CASSLAGAPYEQYF
TGCGCCAGCAGCTTAGCGGGAGCCCCCTACGAGCAGTACTTC
>.|TRBV19|.|TRBJ1-5
CASSMSVNQPQHF
TGTGCCAGTAGTATGTCAGTAAATCAGCCCCAGCATTTT
>.|TRBV19|TRBD1|TRBJ2-4
CASRSGQGGDIQYF
TGTGCCAGTAGGTCGGGACAGGGAGGTGACATTCAGTACTTC
>.|TRBV28|.|TRBJ2-3
CASSARGGGTDTQYF
TGTGCCAGCAGTGCCCGAGGGGGAGGCACAGATACGCAGTATTTT
>.|TRBV28|TRBD2|TRBJ2-7
CASSLFGGGPYEQYF
TGTGCCAGCAGTTTGTTTGGGGGAGGGCCCTACGAGCAGTACTTC
>.|TRBV2|TRBD2|TRBJ2-2
CASSAGLADTGELFF
TGTGCCAGCAGTGCAGGACTAGCGGACACCGGGGAGCTGTTTTTT
>.|TRBV7-9|.|TRBJ2-3
CASRKSGPDTQYF
TGTGCCAGCAGGAAGTCAGGGCCAGATACGCAGTATTTT
>.|TRBV2|TRBD2|TRBJ2-1
CASRVGLAGHNEQFF
TGTGCCAGCAGGGTAGGACTAGCGGGCCACAATGAGCAGTTCTTC
>.|TRBV5-4|TRBD2|TRBJ2-2
CASASGNTGELFF
TGTGCCAGCGCTAGCGGGAACACCGGGGAGCTGTTTTTT
>.|TRBV5-1|TRBD2|TRBJ2-2
CASSLGLAGNTGELFF
TGCGCCAGCAGCTTGGGACTAGCGGGGAACACCGGGGAGCTGTTTTTT
>.|TRBV5-4|.|TRBJ2-3
CASSSQGFGTDTQYF
TGTGCCAGCAGCTCACAGGGATTCGGGACAGATACGCAGTATTTT
>.|TRBV5-1|TRBD1|TRBJ2-2
CASTRQGTNTGELFF
TGCGCCAGCACCCGACAGGGAACGAACACCGGGGAGCTGTTTTTT
>.|TRBV10-3|TRBD1|TRBJ1-6
CAISAGQGNSPLHF
TGTGCCATCAGTGCGGGACAGGGGAATTCACCCCTCCACTTT
>once|TRBV4-1|TRBD1|TRBJ2-3
CASSQDRDRGTDTQYF
TGCGCCAGCAGCCAAGACCGGGACAGGGGGACAGATACGCAGTATTTT
>.|TRBV7-6|.|TRBJ1-5
CASSLMAGNQPQHF
TGTGCCAGCAGCTTAATGGCCGGCAATCAGCCCCAGCATTTT